One and the same sample provided the 17 T cell receptor beta chains below, sequenced in a study of cytomegalovirus exposure and HLA in healthy donors. It was with 60 Vbeta and 13 Jbeta primers that the PCR ran. Assay: immunoSEQ multiplex PCR; the TCRdb copy retains only in-frame clones and omits some. Of a few hundred thousand clones in the sample, under 90% are singletons; the top ten hold more than 0.3%. The specimen sequenced was PBMCs. The receptors were sampled from a girl aged 2 to 10 in good health and CMV-seronegative.

The rearrangement uses TRBV5-8 and TRBJ1-3; maybe TRBD1 (6 bases). Germline CDR1 reads SGHTS; CDR2 reads YDEGEE. CDR3 size: 16 residues. Trimming took 4 bases from V and 0 from J, leaving 14 bases between them. The DNA for the CDR3 is TGTGCCAGCAGCCGCCTGGACAGATTCTCTGGAAACACCATATATTTT. Translation: CASSRLDRFSGNTIYF.

This chain uses TRBV15 with TRBJ1-4; D gene uncertain. This CDR3 spans 15 amino acids. Per germline, CDR1 LNHNV and CDR2 YYDKDF (reference sequence). With 5 bases removed from V and 7 bases from J, the gap between germline ends came to 17 bases. CDR3 protein: CATSARIPSVEKLFF. The DNA of the CDR3 is TGTGCCACCAGCGCCAGGATACCCTCGGTTGAAAAACTGTTTTTT.

This clone was seen a single time. The V gene is TRBV7-9, the J gene TRBJ2-3, with 7 bases matching TRBD1. This CDR3 contains 15 residues. The germline V gene has CDR1 SEHNR and CDR2 FQNEAQ (reference sequence). V lost 11 bases and J lost 0; bases outside the gene matches: 11. DNA of the CDR3: TGTGCCTACGTACAGGGGAAAACTAGCACAGATACGCAGTATTTT. This gives the protein CAYVQGKTSTDTQYF.

The rearrangement links TRBV28 to TRBJ1-6; possible D gene TRBD1, 6 bases. CDR3 length: 15 residues. Per the germline V gene, CDR1 is MDHEN and CDR2 is SYDVKM. The ends were cut back, 5 bases at V and 8 bases at J, with 16 bases in the middle. The chain's CDR3 is CASSRPRAGDSPLHF. As DNA, the CDR3 is TGTGCCAGCAGTCGCCCACGGGCAGGGGATTCACCCCTCCACTTT.

Written as DNA, the CDR3 is TGTGCCAGCAGCTTTCGGGGGGGGTTTCGGACAGATACGCAGTATTTT. It yields the protein CASSFRGGFRTDTQYF. J is TRBJ2-3 and V is TRBV7-2, with 8 bases that match TRBD2. Trimming removed 3 bases from V and 3 bases from J; junction bases left unmatched: 8. The germline CDR1 and CDR2 sequences are SGHTA and FQGNSA. This CDR3 region has 16 residues.

The chain employs TRBV7-2 and TRBJ2-7; tentatively, D is TRBD2 (6 bases). CDR3 size: 14 residues. From germline, CDR1 is SGHTA and CDR2 FQGNSA. With 4 bases removed from V and 7 bases from J, the gap between germline ends came to 17 bases. The CDR3 DNA reads TGTGCCAGCAGCTCCCGGACTACCTCCCGGGAGCAGTACTTC. Its protein is CASSSRTTSREQYF.

The rearrangement links TRBV7-9 to TRBJ2-7; maybe TRBD1 (6 bases). The V gene's germline CDR1 is SEHNR and CDR2 FQNEAQ (reference sequence). The ends were cut back, 0 bases at V and 2 bases at J, with 11 bases in the middle. The CDR3 covers 15 residues. The CDR3 bases are TGTGCCAGCAGCTTAGCGCAGGGGTACACCTACGAGCAGTACTTC. It yields the protein CASSLAQGYTYEQYF.

The chain's CDR3 is CASSSGTGFYGYTF. In DNA form, the CDR3 reads TGTGCCAGCAGCTCCGGGACAGGGTTCTATGGCTACACCTTC. The rearrangement joins TRBV7-2 to TRBJ1-2; TRBD1 agrees at 9 bases. The J segment lost 4 bases and the V segment lost 4 bases, leaving 4 bases of the junction unmatched. The CDR3 has 14 amino acids. Germline CDR1 and CDR2: SGHTA and FQGNSA.

This sequence joins TRBV5-4 and TRBJ2-1, with 10 bases fitting TRBD2. CDR3 size: 18 residues. Per germline, CDR1 SGHNT and CDR2 YYREEE (reference sequence). Germline trimming cut 4 bases from V and 1 base from J; bases unmatched to any gene: 11. The CDR3 loop is CASSLTRASGSSYNEQFF. The CDR3 DNA follows: TGTGCCAGCAGCCTGACCCGGGCTAGCGGGAGTTCCTACAATGAGCAGTTCTTC.

This chain joins TRBV28 and TRBJ2-5; 10 nucleotides align to TRBD2. The junction had 1 base not matched to a gene; V was cut back by 5 bases and J by 7 bases. The CDR3 has 12 residues. Germline V gene data show CDR1 as MDHEN and CDR2 as SYDVKM. CDR3 region: CASSLAGVTQYF. The DNA for the CDR3 is TGTGCCAGCAGTCTAGCGGGGGTGACCCAGTACTTC.

This chain uses TRBV9 with TRBJ2-3; 10 positions match TRBD2. The CDR3 runs to 14 residues. From germline, CDR1 is SGDLS and CDR2 YYNGEE. Losses at the gene ends were 6 bases for V and 2 bases for J; bases not matched to a gene: 3. This CDR3 is CASTTSGDTDTQYF. CDR3 bases: TGTGCCAGCACCACTAGCGGGGACACAGATACGCAGTATTTT.

This rearrangement joins TRBV28 to TRBJ2-1; 13 bases map to TRBD2. The germline CDR1 and CDR2 sequences are MDHEN and SYDVKM. This CDR3 is built from 18 residues. Trimming took 6 bases from V and 1 from J; bases not matched to a gene: 9. CDR3 protein: CASSSILAGGISYNEQFF. The CDR3 bases are TGTGCCAGCAGCTCAATACTAGCGGGAGGGATATCCTACAATGAGCAGTTCTTC.

The genes are TRBV28 and TRBJ2-3; TRBD2 matches 12 bases. J was trimmed by 7 bases and V by 5 bases; bases with no gene match: 7. The CDR3 has 15 amino acids. Germline CDR1 reads MDHEN; CDR2 reads SYDVKM. The CDR3 region has the DNA TGTGCCAGCAGTCTGCTAGCGGGGGGGGTCAATACGCAGTATTTT. Its translation is CASSLLAGGVNTQYF.

V usage is TRBV5-4 and J usage is TRBJ1-2; 7 bases fit TRBD1. Germline CDR1 reads SGHNT; CDR2 reads YYREEE (reference sequence). Trimming removed 4 bases from V and 3 bases from J; junction bases left unmatched: 9. CDR3 length: 15 residues. The CDR3 loop is CASSTTGTADYGYTF. CDR3 DNA: TGTGCCAGCAGCACTACCGGGACAGCGGACTATGGCTACACCTTC.

V and J are TRBV14 and TRBJ2-7, with 7 nucleotides matching TRBD2. This CDR3 is 16 amino acids long. Germline lookup yields CDR1 SGHDN and CDR2 FVKESK. Losses at the gene ends were 0 bases for V and 1 base for J; bases not matched to a gene: 6. In nucleotides, the CDR3 is TGTGCCAGCAGCCAAGACCCGGGAGGCGCTTCCTACGAGCAGTACTTC. This translates into CASSQDPGGASYEQYF.

CDR3 nucleotides: TGTGCCAGCAGCTCCCCCCCAGGCCCGGGGGGTTCGAGTTATGGCTACACCTTC. This gives the protein CASSSPPGPGGSSYGYTF. The V gene is TRBV7-6, the J gene TRBJ1-2, with a tentative D call TRBD1 (5 bases). Germline CDR1 and CDR2: SGHVS and FNYEAQ. Trimming removed 4 bases at V and 5 bases at J, with 26 bases between. CDR3 length equals 18 residues. The whole variable domain, remainder taken from reference TRBV7-6 and TRBJ1-2, is GAGVSQSPRYKVTKRGQDVALRCDPISGHVSLYWYRQALGQGPEFLTYFNYEAQQDKSGLPNDRFSAERPEGSISTLTIQRTEQRDSAMYRCASSSPPGPGGSSYGYTFGSGTRLTVV.

This sequence joins TRBV7-3 and TRBJ2-1, with 11 bases fitting TRBD2. J lost 0 bases, V lost 2 bases, and 9 bases had no gene match. Germline CDR1 is SGHTA and CDR2 is FQGTGA. CDR3 length equals 19 residues. CDR3 amino acids: CASSLSSGGTWSSYNEQFF. DNA of the CDR3: TGTGCCAGCAGCTTATCTAGCGGGGGGACCTGGAGCTCCTACAATGAGCAGTTCTTC.